These 13 T cell receptor beta chains share one sample of origin, sequenced in a study of blood T cell repertoires in COVID-19. Assay: immunoSEQ multiplex PCR; the TCRdb copy retains only in-frame clones and omits some. The data hold about 140,000 clones, with roughly nine tenths observed a single time. What was sequenced was peripheral blood. The receptors were sampled from a human donor with COVID-19, enrolled during active disease. The donor label of this sample is uncertain.

A note on this clone: The sample contains more than one DNA sequence encoding this CDR3. The J gene is TRBJ1-1, the V gene TRBV5-1; 7 bases align to TRBD1. Germline trimming cut 3 bases from V and 2 bases from J; bases unmatched to any gene: 4. CDR1 and CDR2 (germline): SGHRS, YFSETQ. The CDR3 is 14 residues long. For the CDR3, the DNA is TGCGCCAGCAGCTCCGGACAGGCAAACACTGAAGCTTTCTTT. This codes for CASSSGQANTEAFF.

V and J are TRBV30 and TRBJ1-4; 7 nucleotides align to TRBD1. This CDR3 comprises 14 residues. Germline CDR1 reads GTSNPN; CDR2 reads SVGIG (reference sequence). The trim removed 4 bases at V and 4 bases at J, leaving 6 bases unmatched. CDR3 loop: CAWTGQSHNEKLFF. In DNA, the CDR3 is TGTGCCTGGACGGGACAGTCGCATAATGAAAAACTGTTTTTT.

V and J are TRBV7-2 and TRBJ1-5, with D possibly being TRBD1 (5 bases). Looked up from germline, CDR1 is SGHTA and CDR2 is FQGNSA. This CDR3 is 16 amino acids long. The V end lost 5 bases, the J end lost 4 bases, and 18 bases lay between the germline ends. The CDR3 nucleotides are TGTGCCAGCAGCCTCAGGTGGGGGGATATGAATCAGCCCCAGCATTTT. Translating it yields CASSLRWGDMNQPQHF.

The chain is built from TRBV29-1 and TRBJ2-7; 10 positions match TRBD2. The V segment lost 7 bases and the J segment 2 bases; nucleotides outside the gene matches: 5. Germline assignment: CDR1 SQVTM and CDR2 ANQGSEA. This CDR3 spans 13 amino acids. In nucleotides, the CDR3 is TGCAGCGCTTGGACTAGCGGACCCTACGAGCAGTACTTC. As protein: CSAWTSGPYEQYF.

The rearrangement joins TRBV15 to TRBJ1-5; 8 nucleotides line up with TRBD1. After removal of 3 bases from V and 5 bases from J, the junction contained 9 bases not matched to a gene. CDR1 is LNHNV and CDR2 is YYDKDF in the germline V gene (reference sequence). This CDR3 comprises 16 residues. In DNA form, the CDR3 reads TGTGCCACCAGCAGTCGACAGGGGTCGTGGGATCAGCCCCAGCATTTT. Its translation: CATSSRQGSWDQPQHF.

The chain carries TRBV11-3 and TRBJ1-4; D uncertain. CDR3 length: 15 residues. Germline V lookup: CDR1 SGHNT, CDR2 YENEEA. V was clipped by 3 bases and J by 0 bases, with 8 bases between them. The chain's CDR3 is CASSFAGATNEKLFF. CDR3 DNA: TGTGCCAGCAGCTTCGCCGGGGCAACTAATGAAAAACTGTTTTTT.

This sequence joins TRBV2 and TRBJ1-4, with D uncertain. Germline V CDR1 and CDR2: SNHLY, FYNNEI. V was clipped by 2 bases and J by 8 bases, with 15 bases between them. CDR3 length: 15 residues. This chain's CDR3 is CASSERGGLGEKLFF. The CDR3 region has the DNA TGTGCCAGCAGTGAACGAGGAGGGCTGGGAGAAAAACTGTTTTTT.

This rearrangement joins TRBV7-9 to TRBJ2-3; the D gene is possibly TRBD2 (5 bases). V lost 1 base and J lost 3, with 8 bases in between. The CDR3 is made up of 14 amino acids. In germline, CDR1 is SEHNR, CDR2 FQNEAQ (reference sequence). The CDR3 region has the DNA TGTGCCAGCAGCTTAGTGACGGGAACAGATACGCAGTATTTT. Its protein product is CASSLVTGTDTQYF.

The CDR3 here is CASSPPTGRIDQPQHF. The CDR3 nucleotides are TGTGCCAGCTCACCACCGACAGGACGGATCGATCAGCCCCAGCATTTT. V and J are TRBV18 and TRBJ1-5, with D possibly TRBD1 on 6 matching bases. The CDR3 is made up of 16 amino acids. The V gene lost 0 bases and the J gene lost 5 bases, with 14 bases spanning the gap. Germline V gene data show CDR1 as KGHSH and CDR2 as LQKENI.

The V call is TRBV28, the J call TRBJ1-3, with D possibly matching TRBD1 (5 bases). Per germline, CDR1 MDHEN and CDR2 SYDVKM. With 6 bases removed from V and 2 bases from J, the gap between germline ends came to 8 bases. CDR3 length: 13 residues. This CDR3 reads CASRGLPGNTIYF. CDR3 coding DNA: TGTGCCAGCAGGGGACTCCCTGGAAACACCATATATTTT.

The rearrangement uses TRBV7-3 and TRBJ2-1; the match to TRBD2 covers 11 bases. The junction had 8 bases not matched to a gene; V was cut back by 5 bases and J by 5 bases. Germline V gene data show CDR1 as SGHTA and CDR2 as FQGTGA. This CDR3 has 16 amino acids. As DNA, the CDR3 is TGTGCCAGCAGCATAGCCGGGACTAGCGGAAACAATGAGCAGTTCTTC. It translates to CASSIAGTSGNNEQFF.

The chain has TRBV5-1 and TRBJ1-3, with D possibly being TRBD1 (6 bases). The CDR3 totals 14 residues. V lost 0 bases, J lost 4 bases, and 8 bases lay in between. Germline values: CDR1 SGHRS, CDR2 YFSETQ. CDR3 nucleotide sequence: TGCGCCAGCAGCTTGGACAGGGCCGGAAACACCATATATTTT. As protein: CASSLDRAGNTIYF.

The V and J genes are TRBV6-6 and TRBJ2-5; TRBD1 might be the D (6 bases). The CDR3 consists of 13 residues. The germline V and J ends were trimmed by 4 bases and 2 bases, with 8 bases remaining between them. CDR1 and CDR2 from the germline V gene are MNHNY and SVGAGI (reference sequence). The CDR3 bases are TGTGCCAGCAGTTCAGGGGATCAAGAGACCCAGTACTTC. Its protein is CASSSGDQETQYF.